Below, one TCR beta chain is given with its context. The entry originates in a study of blood T cell repertoires in COVID-19. Study-wide background: The samples span acute and convalescent COVID-19 from the United States, Italy and Spain. The analysed material was cDNA or gDNA that came from T cells, B-cell-depleted T cells, or PBMCs.

The germline V and J ends were trimmed by 2 bases and 3 bases, with 13 bases remaining between them. Germline values: CDR1 SGHRS, CDR2 YFSETQ. This CDR3 is built from 15 residues. Authors' data handling: Quantification of nucleated cells was approximated via reference gene primer amplification. Clones were sequenced by immunoSEQ multiplex PCR, and TCRdb holds only the in-frame ones, with some missing. V, J and clone size derive from that table, while D and trimming were established from the DNA sequence. The sample gives 90,000 to 140,000 clones, around 81% of which show up once; approximately 40% is in the top ten.

The TCR originated in a man aged 80 or over with acute or convalescent COVID-19. Sequenced material: peripheral blood. The chain recombines TRBV5-1 with TRBJ2-3; possible D gene TRBD2, 6 bases. In DNA form, the CDR3 reads TGCGCCAGCAGCTTCGGCGGGATTGGGACAGATACGCAGTATTTT. This sequence encodes CASSFGGIGTDTQYF.